What follows are 9 T cell receptor beta chains derived from one specimen sequenced in a study of T cell responses to AZD1222 COVID-19 vaccine. This table comes from immunoSEQ multiplex PCR, and its TCRdb copy is limited to in-frame clones, with some not included. The repertoire holds under 130,000 clones, 88% seen once, with 9% to 9.5% in the top ten. The material was peripheral blood, obtained on day 0 of AZD1222 vaccination. These TCRs come from an adult in good health.

This clone has more than one count but fewer than ten. The V gene is TRBV12-3 or TRBV12-4, the J gene TRBJ2-7; no firm D call. Trimming cost V 6 bases and J 1 base, with 4 bases left between them. The CDR3 loop spans 11 amino acids. The CDR3 bases are TGTGCCAGCAGCTATTCCTACGAGCAGTACTTC. Protein: CASSYSYEQYF.

This clone was found many times. The chain couples TRBV11-2 to TRBJ2-7, with D unclear. Germline V gene data show CDR1 as SGHAT and CDR2 as FQNNGV. Between the trimmed V and J ends, which lost 5 bases and 2 bases, there was a span of 7 bases. This CDR3 has 12 residues. The CDR3 spells CASSRQTYEQYF. The CDR3 nucleotides are TGTGCCAGCAGCCGACAAACCTACGAGCAGTACTTC.

The gene calls are TRBV15 and TRBJ1-2, with TRBD1 as a possible D gene (5 bases). From germline, CDR1 is LNHNV and CDR2 YYDKDF (reference sequence). Deletions cut 0 bases from V and 6 bases from J, with 5 bases between. The CDR3 has 12 amino acids. CDR3 amino acids: CATSREGDGYTF. The CDR3 nucleotides read TGTGCCACCAGCAGAGAGGGGGATGGCTACACCTTC.

The chain uses TRBV30 and TRBJ1-2; TRBD1 is a possible D gene (5 bases). The germline gives CDR1 GTSNPN, CDR2 SVGIG (reference sequence). The CDR3 extends over 13 amino acids. V was clipped by 2 bases and J by 3 bases, with 10 bases between them. CDR3 DNA sequence: TGTGCCTGGAGTTGGGGGACTGACTATGGCTACACCTTC. It yields the protein CAWSWGTDYGYTF.

The rearrangement links TRBV5-1 to TRBJ2-2; D uncertain. The germline V gene encodes CDR1 SGHRS and CDR2 YFSETQ. This CDR3 contains 13 residues. V was trimmed by 1 base and J by 3 bases, leaving 4 bases between them. The CDR3 protein is CASSLQDTGELFF. The CDR3 region has the DNA TGCGCCAGCAGCTTGCAGGACACCGGGGAGCTGTTTTTT.

The chain has TRBV3-1 (or the pseudogene TRBV3-2) and TRBJ1-1; D possibly corresponds to TRBD1 (6 bases). This CDR3 contains 13 residues. V was trimmed by 4 bases and J by 10 bases, leaving 16 bases between them. Germline loops: CDR1 LGHDT, CDR2 YNNKEL (reference sequence). CDR3: CASSLTGSRVAFF. In DNA form, the CDR3 reads TGTGCCAGCAGCCTCACAGGGTCTAGGGTAGCTTTCTTT.

V is TRBV7-9 and J is TRBJ1-1; D gene ambiguous. CDR3 size: 13 residues. V was pared by 5 bases and J by 10 bases, with 17 bases between. Per germline, CDR1 SEHNR and CDR2 FQNEAQ (reference sequence). As DNA, the CDR3 is TGTGCCAGCAGCATCCAACAGCCCCGGGGAGCTTTCTTT. It is translated as CASSIQQPRGAFF. The full variable domain, completed using reference TRBV7-9 and TRBJ1-1, is DTGVSQNPRHKITKRGQNVTFRCDPISEHNRLYWYRQTLGQGPEFLTYFQNEAQLEKSRLLSDRFSAERPKGSFSTLEIQRTEQGDSAMYLCASSIQQPRGAFFGQGTRLTVV.

The chain employs TRBV7-2 and TRBJ1-5; D gene unclear. Germline V gene data show CDR1 as SGHTA and CDR2 as FQGNSA. The CDR3 consists of 12 residues. The V end lost 5 bases, the J end lost 5 bases, and 7 bases lay between the germline ends. The CDR3 nucleotides read TGTGCCAGCAGCCCTTACGATCAGCCCCAGCATTTT. It codes for CASSPYDQPQHF.

A single count supports this clone. This sequence joins TRBV3-1 (or the pseudogene TRBV3-2) and TRBJ2-7; D remains unclear. CDR1 and CDR2 from the germline V gene are LGHDT and YNNKEL (reference sequence). The CDR3 runs 15 residues. With 0 bases removed from V and 2 bases from J, the gap between germline ends came to 11 bases. In DNA form, the CDR3 reads TGTGCCAGCAGCCAAGATGGACGAATCACCTACGAGCAGTACTTC. Protein sequence: CASSQDGRITYEQYF.